This T cell receptor beta chain was recovered during a study of T cells in Graves' hyperthyroidism and ophthalmopathy. Study-wide results and caveats: Most thyroid-expanded clonotypes above 0.001 were also found in blood. Ophthalmopathy onset followed model prediction by a median approximately seven months.

TCR beta CDR3 regions were amplified from RNA transcripts. The HTBI primer set was used in a first-round RT-PCR of the TCR CDR3. TCRdb recomputed calls from the multiplex PCR reads with MiXCR, one row per CDR3 protein. The sample holds about 560,000 distinct CDR3 sequences; just over 45% are singletons and the top ten take approximately 8.2%. Patients were excluded because of uncontrolled infection, other autoimmune disease, pregnancy or lactation. Diagnosis rested on symptoms, serum thyroxine and TRAb, thyroid ultrasound, and orbital computed tomography. The V gene's germline CDR1 is SGHTA and CDR2 FQGNSA. V gave up 5 bases and J gave up 4 bases, with 15 bases separating them. CDR3 length: 15 amino acids. In this sample, this clonotype turned up a few times. Its antigen is not known.

The sample consisted of peripheral blood or thyroid tissue (not recorded which). The V call is TRBV7-2, the J call TRBJ1-5; D is possibly TRBD1 (6 bases). This sequence originates from a young woman with Graves' hyperthyroidism. The CDR3 nucleotides are TGTGCCAGCAGCCCTCGCACAGGGACTAATCAGCCCCAGCATTTT. This encodes CASSPRTGTNQPQHF. The full variable domain, completed using reference TRBV7-2 and TRBJ1-5, is GAGVSQSPSNKVTEKGKDVELRCDPISGHTALYWYRQSLGQGLEFLIYFQGNSAPDKSGLPSDRFSAERTGGSVSTLTIQRTQQEDSAVYLCASSPRTGTNQPQHFGDGTRLSIL.